This T cell receptor beta chain was identified in a study of blood T cells in healthy people across ages. The CDR3 loop spans 15 amino acids. V was cut by 5 bases and J by 6 bases, with 17 bases left in between. Looked up from germline, CDR1 is SGHTA and CDR2 is FQGNSA. A J-beta primer mix and a sample-barcoded 5' primer were used in a second PCR of roughly 6 to 12 cycles. TCRdb re-analysed the 5' RACE reads in MiXCR, keeping a single row per CDR3 protein. The sample has some 1.5 million distinct CDR3 sequences, roughly 27% seen once. The sample comprised blood. The TCR was taken from a woman aged 25 to 45 in good health. The V and J genes are TRBV7-2 and TRBJ2-1, with D tentatively TRBD2 (6 bases). The CDR3 is CASSGHGTYANEQFF. The CDR3 region has the DNA TGTGCCAGCAGCGGTCACGGGACTTATGCCAATGAGCAGTTCTTC.